This entry lists 27 T cell receptor beta chains sequenced from one sample in a study of regulatory T cells in long-lasting Graves disease. Building the TCR beta libraries relied on iRepertoire HTBI primers, and CDR3 regions underwent Arm-PCR. TCRdb itself ran the multiplex PCR reads through MiXCR, one entry per CDR3 protein. The sample holds about 660,000 distinct CDR3 sequences, 30% seen once. Indicated time point: persistent/refractory GD, antithyroid drugs over 5 years with positive TRAb. PBMC-derived RNA was used for the TCR library. Sequencing was performed on peripheral blood mononuclear cells (PBMCs), taken when the disease was refractory, from a patient treated with antithyroid drugs. Every receptor here comes from a female donor with Graves disease.

This clonotype was seen a few times. The chain carries TRBV12-3 or TRBV12-4 and TRBJ1-1; D gene unclear. V was trimmed by 5 bases and J by 0 bases, leaving 13 bases between them. The CDR3 loop spans 15 amino acids. CDR3 nucleotides: TGTGCCAGCAGTCCTTACGGTTATATGAACACTGAAGCTTTCTTT. Protein sequence: CASSPYGYMNTEAFF.

CDR3 sequence: CASNTQVGGTLNTGELFF. CDR3 in DNA: TGCGCCAGCAACACCCAGGTGGGGGGAACCTTAAACACCGGGGAGCTGTTTTTT. This chain connects TRBV5-1 to TRBJ2-2; possibly TRBD2 for D (6 bases). CDR3 length: 18 amino acids. The V end was cut by 6 bases, the J end by 2 bases, with 23 bases between. The germline V gene encodes CDR1 SGHRS and CDR2 YFSETQ.

The chain carries TRBV4-1 and TRBJ2-2; 13 nucleotides line up with TRBD2. The germline gives CDR1 MGHRA, CDR2 YSYEKL. This CDR3 spans 15 amino acids. After removal of 2 bases from V and 6 bases from J, the junction contained 0 bases not matched to a gene. The CDR3: CASSQTSGRAGELFF. The CDR3 nucleotides read TGCGCCAGCAGCCAAACTAGCGGGAGGGCCGGGGAGCTGTTTTTT.

The J gene is TRBJ1-3, the V gene TRBV29-1; D unclear. The CDR3 spans 14 residues. Germline CDR1 is SQVTM and CDR2 is ANQGSEA. V was shortened by 7 bases and J by 0 bases, with 13 bases between the two germline ends. DNA of the CDR3: TGCAGCGCCGGCGACAACTACTCTGGAAACACCATATATTTT. Amino acid sequence: CSAGDNYSGNTIYF.

A few counts support this clonotype. The chain is built from TRBV12-3 or TRBV12-4 and TRBJ2-1, with 7 nucleotides matching TRBD2. The CDR3 has 16 residues. The V and J ends lost 7 bases and 3 bases, in that order; junction bases with no gene match: 12. The CDR3 reads CASTPGGREYYNEQFF. Written as DNA, the CDR3 is TGTGCCAGCACCCCAGGTGGGCGGGAGTACTACAATGAGCAGTTCTTC.

The chain recombines TRBV19 with TRBJ1-5; D perhaps matches TRBD1 (5 bases). The CDR3 extends over 13 amino acids. V was clipped by 9 bases and J by 5 bases, with 14 bases between them. Germline loops: CDR1 LNHDA, CDR2 SQIVND (reference sequence). CDR3 protein: CASARGFDQPQHF. The CDR3 coding sequence is TGTGCCAGCGCGAGGGGTTTCGATCAGCCCCAGCATTTT.

The sample holds many counts of this clonotype. The gene calls are TRBV2 and TRBJ1-1; D is undetermined. Germline loops: CDR1 SNHLY, CDR2 FYNNEI. There are 13 residues in the CDR3. The V gene lost 5 bases and the J gene lost 1 base, with 8 bases spanning the gap. CDR3 DNA sequence: TGTGCCAGCAGTATGGCTCCGAACACTGAAGCTTTCTTT. Protein: CASSMAPNTEAFF.

This chain uses TRBV28 with TRBJ1-5, with D perhaps TRBD1 (6 bases). The CDR3 extends over 17 amino acids. Germline V gene data show CDR1 as MDHEN and CDR2 as SYDVKM. The V end was cut by 4 bases, the J end by 7 bases, with 23 bases between. The CDR3 loop is CASSYQGPRSRGQPQHF. CDR3 in DNA: TGTGCCAGCAGTTATCAGGGCCCACGGTCAAGGGGGCAGCCCCAGCATTTT.

This clonotype was counted a few times. The rearrangement joins TRBV28 to TRBJ1-1; TRBD1 is a possible D gene (5 bases). With 6 bases removed from V and 2 bases from J, the gap between germline ends came to 25 bases. The CDR3 has 18 residues. Germline lookup yields CDR1 MDHEN and CDR2 SYDVKM. The CDR3 bases are TGTGCCAGCAGCCTTTTCAGGGTGCGGAACACTCCCAACACTGAAGCTTTCTTT. It is translated as CASSLFRVRNTPNTEAFF.

This clonotype was seen a few times. This chain joins TRBV20-1 and TRBJ1-2; no clear D gene. V gave up 3 bases and J gave up 2 bases, with 7 bases separating them. The CDR3 runs 12 residues. Germline V gives CDR1 DFQATT, CDR2 SNEGSKA (reference sequence). CDR3 region: CSASRENYGYTF. DNA for the CDR3: TGCAGTGCTAGTAGGGAGAACTATGGCTACACCTTC.

The V and J genes are TRBV13 and TRBJ2-5; 7 positions match TRBD1. Germline CDR1 and CDR2: PRHDT and FYEKMQ (reference sequence). CDR3 length equals 16 residues. V dropped 2 bases and J dropped 2; count of bases not matched to a gene: 8. The CDR3 loop reads CASSLPGQKLQETQYF. The CDR3 bases are TGTGCCAGCAGCTTACCGGGACAGAAACTTCAAGAGACCCAGTACTTC.

In regard to this clonotype: A much more abundant neighbour one base away suggests this may be a read error. The chain couples TRBV12-3 or TRBV12-4 to TRBJ1-1; D perhaps matches TRBD1 (5 bases). The CDR3 runs to 14 residues. The CDR3 bases are TGTGCCAGCAGTTTAGTTGGGGGGTACACTGAAGTTTTCTTT. Its translation: CASSLVGGYTEVFF.

This clonotype showed up many times. The V gene is TRBV28, the J gene TRBJ1-2, with 9 bases matching TRBD1. This CDR3 is built from 15 residues. Germline CDR1 and CDR2: MDHEN and SYDVKM. Trimming at V came to 8 bases and at J to 2 bases, leaving 9 bases not matched to a gene. The CDR3 nucleotides read TGTGCCAGCGTACCCTTACAGGGGGCAAACTATGGCTACACCTTC. This gives the protein CASVPLQGANYGYTF.

V and J are TRBV6-1 and TRBJ2-4; D remains unclear. CDR1 is MNHNS and CDR2 is SASEGT in the germline V gene. Trimming removed 5 bases from V and 0 bases from J, with 11 bases in between. This CDR3 contains 15 residues. This chain's CDR3 is CASSPRSLAKNIQYF. The CDR3 bases are TGTGCCAGCAGTCCCCGTAGCCTAGCCAAAAACATTCAGTACTTC.

The chain carries TRBV12-5 and TRBJ1-4; 7 positions agree with TRBD1. The CDR3 has 14 residues. V was pared by 5 bases and J by 5 bases, with 5 bases of the junction left unmatched. From germline, CDR1 is LGHNT and CDR2 FRNRAP. The CDR3 sequence is CASGPGQINEKLFF. The CDR3 DNA reads TGTGCTAGTGGTCCGGGACAGATAAATGAAAAACTGTTTTTT.

The chain links TRBV14 to TRBJ1-2; 10 bases agree with TRBD1. V shed 4 bases, J shed 5 bases, and the junction held 10 bases outside the gene matches. The CDR3 runs 16 residues. Looked up from germline, CDR1 is SGHDN and CDR2 is FVKESK. The CDR3 DNA reads as TGTGCCAGCAGCCTGCGACCGGGACAGGGGATATATGGCTACACCTTC. Residues: CASSLRPGQGIYGYTF.

The chain joins TRBV5-4 to TRBJ2-1; no firm D call. Germline values: CDR1 SGHNT, CDR2 YYREEE (reference sequence). V lost 1 base and J lost 3, with 11 bases in between. The CDR3 spans 15 residues. Here the CDR3 reads CASSLLLGHYNEQFF. CDR3 in DNA: TGTGCCAGCAGCTTGCTCCTGGGTCACTACAATGAGCAGTTCTTC.

This clonotype came up many times. This sequence joins TRBV10-3 and TRBJ1-2, with D tentatively TRBD1 (6 bases). Trimming removed 2 bases at V and 6 bases at J, with 10 bases between. This CDR3 spans 13 amino acids. Germline V CDR1 and CDR2: ENHRY, SYGVKD. DNA for the CDR3: TGTGCCATCAGTGAGACAGGGCGTCATGGCTACACCTTC. This sequence encodes CAISETGRHGYTF.

This clonotype was observed a few times. The chain combines TRBV6-1 with TRBJ1-2; D not certain. Germline values: CDR1 MNHNS, CDR2 SASEGT. This CDR3 has 12 amino acids. V lost 8 bases and J lost 6, with 13 bases in between. The CDR3 protein is CASLHKGDGYTF. CDR3 coding DNA: TGTGCCAGCCTCCATAAGGGTGATGGCTACACCTTC.

The CDR3 reads CSPSQGALQETQYF. The CDR3 nucleotides read TGCAGTCCGAGCCAGGGGGCCCTCCAAGAGACCCAGTACTTC. The V and J genes are TRBV20-1 and TRBJ2-5; 8 nucleotides agree with TRBD1. This CDR3 is 14 amino acids long. The trim removed 8 bases at V and 1 base at J, leaving 9 bases unmatched. Germline CDR1 DFQATT, CDR2 SNEGSKA (reference sequence).

This clonotype showed up just a few times. This chain joins TRBV18 and TRBJ2-7; no firm D call. The germline V gene encodes CDR1 KGHSH and CDR2 LQKENI. Deletions cut 3 bases from V and 4 bases from J, with 16 bases between. This CDR3 spans 15 amino acids. CDR3 sequence: CASSPPDLSRYEQYF. Written as DNA, the CDR3 is TGTGCCAGCTCACCTCCCGACCTGTCCAGGTACGAGCAGTACTTC.

The chain recombines TRBV29-1 with TRBJ2-3; tentative D call: TRBD2 (5 bases). The CDR3 has 15 residues. V shed 0 bases and J shed 0 bases, with 10 bases lying between them. Looked up from germline, CDR1 is SQVTM and CDR2 is ANQGSEA. Here the CDR3 DNA reads TGCAGCGTTGAAGATCGAGCGGAGAGCACAGATACGCAGTATTTT. Encoded protein: CSVEDRAESTDTQYF.

V is TRBV19 and J is TRBJ2-7; TRBD2 aligns across 9 bases. CDR1 is LNHDA and CDR2 is SQIVND in the germline V gene (reference sequence). This CDR3 is built from 14 residues. Losses at the gene ends were 5 bases for V and 2 bases for J; bases not matched to a gene: 4. In DNA form, the CDR3 reads TGTGCCAGTAGTGAAGCGGGAGGAACCTACGAGCAGTACTTC. This sequence encodes CASSEAGGTYEQYF.

The V and J genes are TRBV5-1 and TRBJ1-2, with 8 bases that match TRBD1. Trimming took 3 bases from V and 5 from J; bases not matched to a gene: 9. CDR1 SGHRS and CDR2 YFSETQ come from the germline V gene. The CDR3 loop spans 15 amino acids. CDR3 bases: TGCGCCAGCAGCTGGGGGGACAGGCCTCGGTATGGCTACACCTTC. Translated, it gives CASSWGDRPRYGYTF. The full variable domain, with the rest looked up from reference TRBV5-1 and TRBJ1-2, is KAGVTQTPRYLIKTRGQQVTLSCSPISGHRSVSWYQQTPGQGLQFLFEYFSETQRNKGNFPGRFSGRQFSNSRSEMNVSTLELGDSALYLCASSWGDRPRYGYTFGSGTRLTVV.

This clonotype was picked up many times. The chain links TRBV28 to TRBJ1-2, with 7 bases lining up with TRBD1. This CDR3 is 14 amino acids long. V lost 2 bases to trimming and J lost 3 bases; unmatched junction nucleotides: 3. Looked up from germline, CDR1 is MDHEN and CDR2 is SYDVKM. In DNA form, the CDR3 reads TGTGCCAGCAGTTTAATTGACAGGGACTATGGCTACACCTTC. Protein: CASSLIDRDYGYTF.

This chain's CDR3 is CSARDLGSYEQYF. The CDR3 coding sequence is TGCAGTGCTAGAGATCTGGGTTCCTACGAGCAGTACTTC. J is TRBJ2-7 and V is TRBV20-1; D unclear. CDR1 is DFQATT and CDR2 is SNEGSKA in the germline V gene (reference sequence). This CDR3 has 13 amino acids. Trimming took 0 bases from V and 1 from J, leaving 7 bases between them.

The chain has TRBV30 and TRBJ1-6; D possibly corresponds to TRBD1 (5 bases). The CDR3 sequence is 13 residues long. From germline, CDR1 is GTSNPN and CDR2 SVGIG (reference sequence). Deletions cut 3 bases from V and 8 bases from J, with 11 bases between. The CDR3 sequence is CAWRRGADSPLHF. CDR3 DNA sequence: TGTGCCTGGAGACGAGGGGCGGATTCACCCCTCCACTTT.